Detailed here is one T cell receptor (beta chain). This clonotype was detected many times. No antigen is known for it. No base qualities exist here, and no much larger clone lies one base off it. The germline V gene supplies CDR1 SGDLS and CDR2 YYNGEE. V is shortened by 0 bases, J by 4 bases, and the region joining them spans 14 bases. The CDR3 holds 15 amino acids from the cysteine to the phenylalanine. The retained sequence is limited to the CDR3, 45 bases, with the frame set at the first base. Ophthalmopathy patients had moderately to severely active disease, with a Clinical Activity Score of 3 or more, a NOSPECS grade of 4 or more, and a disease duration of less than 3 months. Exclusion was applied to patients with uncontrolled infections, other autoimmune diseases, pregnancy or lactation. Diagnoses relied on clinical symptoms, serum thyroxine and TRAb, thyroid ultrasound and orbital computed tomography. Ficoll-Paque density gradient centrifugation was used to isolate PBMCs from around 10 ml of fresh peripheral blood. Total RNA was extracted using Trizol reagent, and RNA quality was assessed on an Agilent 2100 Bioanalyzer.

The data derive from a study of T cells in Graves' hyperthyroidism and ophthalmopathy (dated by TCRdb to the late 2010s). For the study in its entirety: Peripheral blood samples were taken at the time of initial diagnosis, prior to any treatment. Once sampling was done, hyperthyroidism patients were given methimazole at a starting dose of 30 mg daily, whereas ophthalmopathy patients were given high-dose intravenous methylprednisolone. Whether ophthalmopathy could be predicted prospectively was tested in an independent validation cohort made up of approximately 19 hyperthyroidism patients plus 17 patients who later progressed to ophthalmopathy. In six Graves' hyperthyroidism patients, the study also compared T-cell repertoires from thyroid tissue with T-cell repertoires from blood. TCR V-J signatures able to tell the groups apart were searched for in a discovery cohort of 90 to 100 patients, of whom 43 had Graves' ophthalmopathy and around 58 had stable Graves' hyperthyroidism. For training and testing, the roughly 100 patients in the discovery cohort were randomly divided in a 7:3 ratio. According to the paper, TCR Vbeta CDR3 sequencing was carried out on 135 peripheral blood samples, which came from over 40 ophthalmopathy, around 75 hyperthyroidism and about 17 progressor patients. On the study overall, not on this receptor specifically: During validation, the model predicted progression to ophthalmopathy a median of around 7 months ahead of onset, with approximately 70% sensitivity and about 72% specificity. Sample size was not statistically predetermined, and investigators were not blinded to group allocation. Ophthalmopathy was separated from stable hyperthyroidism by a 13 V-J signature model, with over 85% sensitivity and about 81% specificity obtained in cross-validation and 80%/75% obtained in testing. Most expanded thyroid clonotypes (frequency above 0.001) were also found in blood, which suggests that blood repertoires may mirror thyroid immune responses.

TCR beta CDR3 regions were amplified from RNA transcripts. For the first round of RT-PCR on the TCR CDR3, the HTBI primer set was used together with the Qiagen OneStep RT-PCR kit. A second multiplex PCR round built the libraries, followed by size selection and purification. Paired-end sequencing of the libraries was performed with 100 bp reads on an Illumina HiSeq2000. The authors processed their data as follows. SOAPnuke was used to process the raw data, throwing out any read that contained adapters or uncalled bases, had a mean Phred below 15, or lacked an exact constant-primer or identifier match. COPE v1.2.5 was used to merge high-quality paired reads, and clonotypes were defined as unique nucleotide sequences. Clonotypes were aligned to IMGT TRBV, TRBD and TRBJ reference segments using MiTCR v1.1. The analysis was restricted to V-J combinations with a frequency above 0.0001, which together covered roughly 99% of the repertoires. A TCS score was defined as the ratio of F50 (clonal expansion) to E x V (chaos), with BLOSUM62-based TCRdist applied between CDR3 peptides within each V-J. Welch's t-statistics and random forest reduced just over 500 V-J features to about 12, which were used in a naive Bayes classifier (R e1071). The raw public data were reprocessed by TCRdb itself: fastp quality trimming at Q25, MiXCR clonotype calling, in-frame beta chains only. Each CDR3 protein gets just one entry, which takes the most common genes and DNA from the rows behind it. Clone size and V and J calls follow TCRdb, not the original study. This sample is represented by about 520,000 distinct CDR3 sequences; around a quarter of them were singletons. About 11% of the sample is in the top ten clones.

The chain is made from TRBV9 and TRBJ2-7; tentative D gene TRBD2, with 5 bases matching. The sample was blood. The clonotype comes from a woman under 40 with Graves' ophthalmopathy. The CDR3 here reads CASSVGPGEWYEQYF. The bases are TGTGCCAGCAGCGTAGGGCCCGGGGAATGGTACGAGCAGTACTTC.